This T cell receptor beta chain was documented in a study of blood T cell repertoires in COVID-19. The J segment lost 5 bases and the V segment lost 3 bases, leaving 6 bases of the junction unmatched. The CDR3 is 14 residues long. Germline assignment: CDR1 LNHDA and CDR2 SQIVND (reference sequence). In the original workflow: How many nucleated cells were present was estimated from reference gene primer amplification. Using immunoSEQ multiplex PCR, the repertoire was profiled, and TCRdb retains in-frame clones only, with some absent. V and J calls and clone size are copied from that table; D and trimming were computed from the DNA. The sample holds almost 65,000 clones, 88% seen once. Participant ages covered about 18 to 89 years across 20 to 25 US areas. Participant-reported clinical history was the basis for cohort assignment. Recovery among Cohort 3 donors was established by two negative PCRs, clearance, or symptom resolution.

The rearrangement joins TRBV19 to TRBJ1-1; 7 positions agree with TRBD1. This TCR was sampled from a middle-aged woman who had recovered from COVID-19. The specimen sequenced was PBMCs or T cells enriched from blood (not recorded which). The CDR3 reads CASSMRQGETEAFF. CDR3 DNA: TGTGCCAGTAGTATGAGGCAGGGGGAAACTGAAGCTTTCTTT.